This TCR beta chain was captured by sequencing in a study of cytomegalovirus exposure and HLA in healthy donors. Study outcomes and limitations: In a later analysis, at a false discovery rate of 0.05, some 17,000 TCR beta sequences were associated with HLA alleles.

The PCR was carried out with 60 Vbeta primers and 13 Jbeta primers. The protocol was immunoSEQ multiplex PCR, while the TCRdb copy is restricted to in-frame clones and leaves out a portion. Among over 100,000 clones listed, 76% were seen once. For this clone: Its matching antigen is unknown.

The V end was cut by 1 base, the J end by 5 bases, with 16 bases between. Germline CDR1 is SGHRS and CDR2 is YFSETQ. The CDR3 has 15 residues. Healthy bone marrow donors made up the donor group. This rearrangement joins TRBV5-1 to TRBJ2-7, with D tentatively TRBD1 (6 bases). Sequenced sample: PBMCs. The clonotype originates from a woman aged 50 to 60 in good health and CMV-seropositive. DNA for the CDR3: TGCGCCAGCAGCTTGTTTGGACCTCAGGGGCACGAGCAGTACTTC. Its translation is CASSLFGPQGHEQYF.